The sequence of this TCR beta chain was determined in a study of cytomegalovirus exposure and HLA in healthy donors. Regarding the study as a whole: Reports indicate that TCR beta sequences accurately predicted the HLA-A and HLA-B alleles of most subjects. Analyses of presence and absence presupposed an approximately uniform sequencing depth across donors. The analysis excluded some indistinguishable V segments, including TRBV6-2 and TRBV6-3.

PCR involved 60 Vbeta and 13 Jbeta primers. Method: immunoSEQ multiplex PCR; TCRdb's copy keeps in-frame clones and lacks some. The table has approximately 140,000 clones, more than 65% seen once. Turning to this clone: What it binds is not known.

Trimming removed 0 bases at V and 0 bases at J, with 10 bases between. The germline CDR1 and CDR2 sequences are SGHRS and YFSETQ. CDR3 length: 16 residues. The receptor's source is a man in his fifties or sixties in good health and CMV-seronegative. The J gene is TRBJ1-3, the V gene TRBV5-1; tentative D call: TRBD1 (6 bases). Sequencing was done on a sample of PBMCs. The CDR3 nucleotides read TGCGCCAGCAGCTTGGCGGGACACGACTCTGGAAACACCATATATTTT. This translates into CASSLAGHDSGNTIYF.